One and the same sample provided the 7 T cell receptor beta chains below, sequenced in a study of T cells in localized non-small cell lung cancer. TCRdb's copy holds only in-frame clones and misses some; the assay was immunoSEQ multiplex PCR. Of approximately 81,000 clones in the sample, approximately 90% are singletons; the top ten hold roughly 20%. This sample comprised peripheral blood, obtained before any cancer treatment. These receptors came from a woman aged 35 to 70 with stage I squamous cell lung carcinoma.

The CDR3 coding sequence is TGTGCCAGCAGCCAGGATACAGGGCGAGTCCAGCCCCAGCATTTT. This codes for CASSQDTGRVQPQHF. This chain connects TRBV4-2 to TRBJ1-5; D may be TRBD1 (6 bases). V was trimmed by 3 bases and J by 7 bases, leaving 16 bases between them. Germline assignment: CDR1 LGHNA and CDR2 YNFKEQ. The length of the CDR3 is 15 residues.

V usage is TRBV6-5 and J usage is TRBJ2-2; the D gene is possibly TRBD2 (5 bases). Germline V gene lookup returns CDR1 MNHEY and CDR2 SVGAGI. V was shortened by 5 bases and J by 2 bases, with 12 bases between the two germline ends. This CDR3 contains 15 residues. The chain's CDR3 is CASSPRTGNTGELFF. The DNA of the CDR3 is TGTGCCAGCAGTCCTCGGACTGGAAACACCGGGGAGCTGTTTTTT.

This clone occurred once. The genes are TRBV2 and TRBJ2-5, with 8 positions matching TRBD1. The CDR3 covers 14 residues. Looked up from germline, CDR1 is SNHLY and CDR2 is FYNNEI. J was trimmed by 3 bases and V by 4 bases; bases with no gene match: 4. CDR3: CASSVTGQEETQYF. The CDR3 nucleotides are TGTGCCAGCAGTGTAACGGGACAGGAAGAGACCCAGTACTTC.

V and J are TRBV5-6 and TRBJ2-6; TRBD1 aligns across 8 bases. This CDR3 contains 16 residues. The V and J ends lost 3 bases and 3 bases, in that order; junction bases with no gene match: 5. Germline assignment: CDR1 SGHDT and CDR2 YYEEEE. CDR3 nucleotides: TGTGCCAGCAGCTCACAGGGGGTGGGTGGGGCCAACGTCCTGACTTTC. Translated, it gives CASSSQGVGGANVLTF.

This clone was recorded a few times. The chain recombines TRBV5-1 with TRBJ2-3, with D possibly matching TRBD2 (5 bases). The CDR3 is 13 amino acids. Trimming pared 2 bases from V and 3 bases from J, leaving 7 bases between. CDR1 is SGHRS and CDR2 is YFSETQ in the germline V gene. As DNA, the CDR3 is TGCGCCAGCAGCTTCACTAGAACAGATACGCAGTATTTT. This gives the protein CASSFTRTDTQYF.

This clone was found once. The chain recombines TRBV30 with TRBJ2-2; D is ambiguous. V was trimmed by 0 bases and J by 0 bases, leaving 8 bases between them. The CDR3 has 15 amino acids. The V gene's germline CDR1 is GTSNPN and CDR2 SVGIG (reference sequence). CDR3 loop: CAWSVVRANTGELFF. CDR3 nucleotide sequence: TGTGCCTGGAGTGTCGTACGGGCGAACACCGGGGAGCTGTTTTTT.

The V call is TRBV18, the J call TRBJ1-1; no firm D call. Trimming took off 2 bases at V and 1 base at J, with 5 bases between the two ends. The CDR3 length is 13 residues. Germline lookup yields CDR1 KGHSH and CDR2 LQKENI. The CDR3 loop reads CASSPIQNTEAFF. The CDR3 DNA is TGTGCCAGCTCACCAATACAGAACACTGAAGCTTTCTTT.